This T cell receptor beta chain was documented in a study of Ad26.COV2.S vaccination and SARS-CoV-2 variants. Broader study findings: Reportedly, spike-specific CD8+ and CD4+ T cell responses achieved substantial breadth once vaccination had taken place. Analytic work on TCR breadth and depth might have understated the full extent of total T cell responses. Spike-specific TCR breadth ran higher among vaccine recipients than placebo recipients. Those who received vaccine or placebo ended up with similar non-spike TCR breadth.

Germline V gene sequence: CDR1 SGHAT, CDR2 FQNNGV. The CDR3 totals 16 residues. V dropped 2 bases and J dropped 1 base, with 13 bases sitting between them. Clones were read by immunoSEQ multiplex PCR, and TCRdb kept only the in-frame ones, dropping some. The sample has around 94,000 clones, around 81% seen once; the top ten hold approximately 15%. Comments on this clone: Its antigen is still unknown.

This clonotype was sampled from a human donor who had recovered from COVID-19. J is TRBJ2-3 and V is TRBV11-2; D remains ambiguous. This material consisted of peripheral blood, taken after recovery from COVID-19. CDR3 bases: TGTGCCAGCAGCTTACCCAACGTTGGGGGCACAGATACGCAGTATTTT. It is translated as CASSLPNVGGTDTQYF. Looking up the rest from reference TRBV11-2 and TRBJ2-3 gives the full variable domain: EAGVAQSPRYKIIEKRQSVAFWCNPISGHATLYWYQQILGQGPKLLIQFQNNGVVDDSQLPKDRFSAERLKGVDSTLKIQPAKLEDSAVYLCASSLPNVGGTDTQYFGPGTRLTVL.